Listed here are 25 T cell receptor beta chains from one sample, sequenced in a study of PD-L1 blockade in urothelial cancer. The protocol was immunoSEQ multiplex PCR, while the TCRdb copy is restricted to in-frame clones and leaves out a portion. This table has about 50,000 clones, around four fifths appearing once. The time point: pretreatment peripheral blood. Specimen: PBMCs, collected around atezolizumab (anti-PD-L1) treatment. The receptors come from an older man with urothelial cancer.

This chain connects TRBV7-9 to TRBJ2-3, with 13 nucleotides matching TRBD2. The CDR3 spans 15 residues. After removal of 5 bases from V and 4 bases from J, the junction contained 3 bases not matched to a gene. Germline V gene sequence: CDR1 SEHNR, CDR2 FQNEAQ (reference sequence). The CDR3 region has the DNA TGTGCCAGCAGCAGAACTAGCGGGGGGGCAGATACGCAGTATTTT. Translation gives CASSRTSGGADTQYF.

The V call is TRBV9, the J call TRBJ2-1; possibly TRBD1 for D (6 bases). This CDR3 has 15 amino acids. The germline gives CDR1 SGDLS, CDR2 YYNGEE. Trimming stripped 0 bases from V and 7 bases from J, with 14 bases between. This CDR3 reads CASSVAETGANEQFF. In DNA, the CDR3 is TGTGCCAGCAGCGTAGCAGAGACAGGCGCAAATGAGCAGTTCTTC.

The chain uses TRBV27 and TRBJ2-5, with 9 bases fitting TRBD2. V was pared by 7 bases and J by 4 bases, with 16 bases of the junction left unmatched. The CDR3 is 17 residues long. The germline CDR1 and CDR2 sequences are MNHEY and SMNVEV (reference sequence). DNA of the CDR3: TGTGCCAGCAACAGTTGGGGAGCGGGGGGAAATTTAGAGACCCAGTACTTC. Translating it yields CASNSWGAGGNLETQYF.

V usage is TRBV5-4 and J usage is TRBJ2-1, with 8 bases lining up with TRBD2. CDR1 is SGHNT and CDR2 is YYREEE in the germline V gene (reference sequence). V shed 1 base and J 8 bases; nucleotides not matched to a gene: 11. The length of the CDR3 is 16 residues. As DNA, the CDR3 is TGTGCCAGCAGCTTGCAGGGCGGGAGGATTCGGGATGAGCAGTTCTTC. Amino acid sequence: CASSLQGGRIRDEQFF.

V and J are TRBV19 and TRBJ2-7; possible D gene TRBD1, 6 bases. Trimming removed 0 bases from V and 6 bases from J, with 9 bases in between. The CDR3 loop spans 13 amino acids. Germline V CDR1 and CDR2: LNHDA, SQIVND (reference sequence). The CDR3 DNA reads TGTGCCAGTAGTATAGAGGCAGGGGTCGAGCAGTACTTC. Its translation is CASSIEAGVEQYF.

The rearrangement links TRBV28 to TRBJ1-5; 7 bases match TRBD1. The junction had 6 bases not matched to a gene; V was cut back by 6 bases and J by 1 base. From germline, CDR1 is MDHEN and CDR2 SYDVKM. The length of the CDR3 is 15 residues. The CDR3 is CASRGDRASNQPQHF. CDR3 DNA sequence: TGTGCCAGCAGGGGCGACAGGGCCAGCAATCAGCCCCAGCATTTT.

This sequence joins TRBV29-1 and TRBJ2-1, with D possibly being TRBD1 (5 bases). The CDR3 runs to 14 residues. V was cut by 7 bases and J by 8 bases, with 21 bases left in between. Germline V gene data show CDR1 as SQVTM and CDR2 as ANQGSEA. DNA of the CDR3: TGCAGCGCATTAGGCCGGAAAGGGGTCGATGAGCAGTTCTTC. It codes for CSALGRKGVDEQFF.

The chain links TRBV4-1 to TRBJ1-2; TRBD1 matches at 8 bases. The CDR3 extends over 18 amino acids. V trimming: 6 bases; J trimming: 3 bases; junction bases outside the gene matches: 18. Germline lookup yields CDR1 MGHRA and CDR2 YSYEKL. The CDR3: CASSSDPSGQGRDYGYTF. CDR3 bases: TGCGCCAGCAGTTCTGACCCTTCAGGACAGGGAAGAGACTATGGCTACACCTTC.

The table lists this clone with a few counts. This chain links TRBV4-2 with TRBJ2-6; D perhaps matches TRBD1 (5 bases). Trimming stripped 4 bases from V and 6 bases from J, with 13 bases between. This CDR3 contains 15 residues. Per germline, CDR1 LGHNA and CDR2 YNFKEQ. CDR3 in amino acids: CASSLQVQQANVLTF. The CDR3 DNA follows: TGTGCCAGCAGCCTACAGGTCCAACAGGCCAACGTCCTGACTTTC.

This chain uses TRBV7-6 with TRBJ2-7; 9 nucleotides line up with TRBD1. V lost 5 bases and J lost 4; bases outside the gene matches: 12. The V gene's germline CDR1 is SGHVS and CDR2 FNYEAQ. This CDR3 is built from 16 residues. CDR3: CASSQEPGQGLYEQYF. The CDR3, as DNA: TGTGCCAGCAGCCAGGAACCGGGACAGGGCCTATACGAGCAGTACTTC.

The chain is built from TRBV7-9 and TRBJ2-5; a weak D match, TRBD2 (6 bases). The CDR3 length is 13 residues. Germline values: CDR1 SEHNR, CDR2 FQNEAQ (reference sequence). Trimming removed 4 bases from V and 3 bases from J, with 9 bases in between. The CDR3 sequence: CASSSSEKETQYF. In DNA form, the CDR3 reads TGTGCCAGCAGCTCTAGCGAGAAAGAGACCCAGTACTTC.

This clone was recorded once. V gene TRBV20-1 combines with J gene TRBJ2-1; D is possibly TRBD2 (5 bases). Trimming left V 3 bases short and J 7 bases short, with 7 bases between. CDR3 size: 11 residues. Germline loops: CDR1 DFQATT, CDR2 SNEGSKA (reference sequence). The CDR3 bases are TGCAGTGCTAGGCGGGCGAATGAGCAGTTCTTC. It yields the protein CSARRANEQFF.

This clone was recorded a few times. The chain has TRBV7-9 and TRBJ2-7, with unresolved D. This CDR3 contains 13 residues. V lost 11 bases to trimming and J lost 0 bases, with 14 bases between them. CDR1 is SEHNR, CDR2 FQNEAQ, per germline (reference sequence). This CDR3 reads CAEDARDSYEQYF. The CDR3 DNA reads TGTGCCGAAGATGCCCGAGACTCCTACGAGCAGTACTTC.

This clone is a singleton in its sample. The chain links TRBV6-5 to TRBJ1-2; D not certain. This CDR3 is built from 13 residues. Between the trimmed V and J ends, which lost 3 bases and 2 bases, there was a span of 7 bases. Germline V CDR1 and CDR2: MNHEY, SVGAGI. CDR3 coding DNA: TGTGCCAGCAGTTATATTGCGAACTATGGCTACACCTTC. Encoded protein: CASSYIANYGYTF.

The table lists this clone with a count of one. V and J are TRBV27 and TRBJ2-1; D is unresolved. Per the germline V gene, CDR1 is MNHEY and CDR2 is SMNVEV (reference sequence). The CDR3 contains 11 residues. Trimming shortened V by 8 bases and J by 5 bases, and 7 bases separated the two germline ends. The CDR3 DNA follows: TGTGCCAGCTTCCGAGACAATGAGCAGTTCTTC. Encoded protein: CASFRDNEQFF.

DNA of the CDR3: TGCGCCAGCAGTAAAAGGACTAGCGGGGGATTCTACGAGCAGTACTTC. It encodes CASSKRTSGGFYEQYF. The chain joins TRBV23-1 to TRBJ2-7; 13 positions match TRBD2. TRBV23-1 belongs to the ORF category, with a function that is uncertain. The V and J ends lost 5 bases and 3 bases, in that order; junction bases with no gene match: 7. The length of the CDR3 is 16 residues.

The rearrangement links TRBV15 to TRBJ2-5; D possibly corresponds to TRBD2 (6 bases). Germline loops: CDR1 LNHNV, CDR2 YYDKDF (reference sequence). The V end was cut by 4 bases, the J end by 3 bases, with 18 bases between. This CDR3 is built from 16 residues. The CDR3 bases are TGTGCCACCAGCACCGAAACTAGCCTAGGAGAAGAGACCCAGTACTTC. This codes for CATSTETSLGEETQYF.

This chain joins TRBV27 and TRBJ2-1, with 10 bases aligning to TRBD1. Germline trimming cut 5 bases from V and 3 bases from J; bases unmatched to any gene: 13. The CDR3 has 18 amino acids. The germline V gene has CDR1 MNHEY and CDR2 SMNVEV (reference sequence). CDR3: CASSVISGTGVLYNEQFF. In DNA form, the CDR3 reads TGTGCCAGCAGTGTCATATCCGGGACAGGGGTTCTCTACAATGAGCAGTTCTTC.

The V call is TRBV19, the J call TRBJ2-2; D unclear. This CDR3 contains 14 residues. The germline CDR1 and CDR2 sequences are LNHDA and SQIVND (reference sequence). Trimming left V 3 bases short and J 4 bases short, with 9 bases between. The CDR3 sequence is CASSISIVTGELFF. Written as DNA, the CDR3 is TGTGCCAGTAGTATCTCAATAGTCACCGGGGAGCTGTTTTTT.

The chain is built from TRBV13 and TRBJ2-2, with 13 bases lining up with TRBD2. CDR3 length equals 16 residues. The germline V gene encodes CDR1 PRHDT and CDR2 FYEKMQ (reference sequence). Unmatched junction bases numbered 4, after V lost 4 bases and J lost 5 bases. In nucleotides, the CDR3 is TGTGCCAGCAGCTCCTCGACTAGCGGGAGGACCGGGGAGCTGTTTTTT. Its translation: CASSSSTSGRTGELFF.

The V gene is TRBV28, the J gene TRBJ2-7, with TRBD1 as a possible D gene (6 bases). V lost 8 bases to trimming and J lost 3 bases, with 17 bases between them. This CDR3 is built from 14 residues. Germline loops: CDR1 MDHEN, CDR2 SYDVKM. DNA of the CDR3: TGTGCCAGCCGCGTAGGGGGACAAAGCTACGAGCAGTACTTC. Its translation: CASRVGGQSYEQYF.

The CDR3 DNA is TGTGCCAGCAGTGAAGTTGAGGGCACTCAGCCCCAGCATTTT. It encodes CASSEVEGTQPQHF. The genes are TRBV6-1 and TRBJ1-5, with D unclear. Between the trimmed V and J ends, which lost 1 base and 6 bases, there was a span of 10 bases. Looked up from germline, CDR1 is MNHNS and CDR2 is SASEGT. CDR3 length: 14 amino acids.

This clone has only a few counts. The chain employs TRBV4-1 and TRBJ2-1; a weak D match, TRBD1 (6 bases). This CDR3 has 14 residues. Germline V gives CDR1 MGHRA, CDR2 YSYEKL. The V gene lost 10 bases and the J gene lost 3 bases, with 16 bases spanning the gap. The CDR3, as DNA: TGCGCCACAGAAGAGATACAGGGCTACAATGAGCAGTTCTTC. Its translation: CATEEIQGYNEQFF.

The chain joins TRBV5-4 to TRBJ1-1; 10 positions match TRBD1. This CDR3 region has 16 residues. V shed 0 bases and J 6 bases; nucleotides not matched to a gene: 8. CDR1 is SGHNT, CDR2 YYREEE, per germline (reference sequence). In DNA form, the CDR3 reads TGTGCCAGCAGCTTGGAGTTGGCGACAGGGGGCTCTGAAGCTTTCTTT. Its translation: CASSLELATGGSEAFF.

This clone was detected once. This sequence joins TRBV28 and TRBJ2-7; possible D gene TRBD1, 6 bases. The CDR3 loop spans 14 amino acids. Between the trimmed V and J ends, which lost 4 bases and 1 base, there was a span of 11 bases. Germline-derived CDR1 and CDR2 are MDHEN and SYDVKM. CDR3 region: CASSWGRGSYEQYF. The DNA of the CDR3 is TGTGCCAGCAGTTGGGGCAGGGGTTCCTACGAGCAGTACTTC.